A selection of T cell receptor beta chains follows, all from one sample in a study of T cells in localized non-small cell lung cancer. Sequenced by immunoSEQ multiplex PCR; TCRdb stores in-frame clones only, minus some. Here the sample spans under 15,000 clones, under 30% being singletons. Sequenced material: lung tumor tissue, taken before any cancer treatment. Receptors were obtained from an older female donor with stage I lung adenocarcinoma. CDR3s include the opening cysteine and the closing phenylalanine or tryptophan. D genes are given only for firm matches. The listing skips clone size in some rows; elsewhere it reads once, few, many or a size class.

>TRBV10-2|.|12|TRBJ2-2|.
TGCGCCAGCAAACAGAACACCGGGGAGCTGTTTTTT
CASKQNTGELFF
>TRBV6-1|.|18|TRBJ2-3|few
TGTGCCAGCAGTGAAGCGCCTCGGGGGTTAGGTGTTGTAGATACGCAGTATTTT
CASSEAPRGLGVVDTQYF
>TRBV6-8|.|14|TRBJ1-4|many
TGTGCCATCAGTGGGGGGGACGGGGATGAAAAACTGTTTTTT
CAISGGDGDEKLFF
>TRBV18|.|15|TRBJ1-1|.
TGTGCCAGCTCACCACCCGGGTCTATGAACACTGAAGCTTTCTTT
CASSPPGSMNTEAFF
>TRBV6-8|.|14|TRBJ1-1|few
TGTGCCAGCAGTTCGAGGGGATGGGGCACTGAAGCTTTCTTT
CASSSRGWGTEAFF
>TRBV6-8|.|14|TRBJ1-1|medium-sized
TGTGCCAGCAGCTCTAGGGGGTCGGACACTGAAGCTTTCTTT
CASSSRGSDTEAFF
>TRBV5-1|.|14|TRBJ1-1|.
TGCGCCAGCAGCTTGACAGGGAGGGACACTGAAGCTTTCTTT
CASSLTGRDTEAFF
>TRBV6-8|.|14|TRBJ1-1|.
TGTGCCAGCAGCCTCGGGGGGGTTCACACTGAAGCTTTCTTT
CASSLGGVHTEAFF
>TRBV11-3|.|15|TRBJ1-1|.
TGTGCCAGCAGCTTGAACGCAGATCCGAACACTGAAGCTTTCTTT
CASSLNADPNTEAFF
>TRBV11-3|.|14|TRBJ1-1|many
TGTGCCAGCAGCGACAGGCGCCAAACAGGTGAAGCTTTCTTT
CASSDRRQTGEAFF
>TRBV6-8|.|15|TRBJ1-5|.
TGTGCCAGCAGTTACTCGAGGCAGGTCAATCAGCCCCAGCATTTT
CASSYSRQVNQPQHF
>TRBV11-3|.|17|TRBJ1-4|few
TGTGCCAGCAGCTTAGGGGCGGGCTTTGCAACTAATGAAAAACTGTTTTTT
CASSLGAGFATNEKLFF
>TRBV14|.|15|TRBJ1-1|.
TGTGCCAGCAGCCAAGAAGCTGCGCAGACGACTGAAGCTTTCTTT
CASSQEAAQTTEAFF
>TRBV10-2|.|12|TRBJ1-1|.
TGCGCCAGCAGTGAAACAGGCTCTGAAGCTTTCTTT
CASSETGSEAFF
>TRBV23-1|TRBD2|17|TRBJ2-1|few
TGCGCCAGCAGCCCCGGGACTAGCGGGAGCTCCTACAATGAGCAGTTCTTC
CASSPGTSGSSYNEQFF
>TRBV9|.|16|TRBJ1-2|few
TGTGCCAGCAGCGTAGACAGGCGAACCGGAGACTATGGCTACACCTTC
CASSVDRRTGDYGYTF
>TRBV5-1|.|16|TRBJ1-3|.
TGCGCCAGCAGCTTGGGGGGCGGCGTCTCTGGAAACACCATATATTTT
CASSLGGGVSGNTIYF
>TRBV11-3|TRBD1|14|TRBJ2-3|few
TGTGCTAGCAGCTTAGGGGGCGGCACAGATACGCAGTATTTT
CASSLGGGTDTQYF
>TRBV18|TRBD1|18|TRBJ2-2|.
TGTGCCAGCTCTATAGTCGGGACAGGGCGCGTTAACACCGGGGAGCTGTTTTTT
CASSIVGTGRVNTGELFF
>TRBV11-3|TRBD1|17|TRBJ1-1|.
TGTGCCAGCAGTTCGGCCGGGACAGGGAAAGAAGGGACTGAAGCTTTCTTT
CASSSAGTGKEGTEAFF
>TRBV9|.|15|TRBJ2-7|few
TGTGCCAGCAGCCCAGGACTATTTGATCGCTACGAGCAGTACTTC
CASSPGLFDRYEQYF
>TRBV5-1|.|15|TRBJ1-3|.
TGCGCCAGCAGCTTGGTGCAAGGGTCTGGAAACACCATATATTTT
CASSLVQGSGNTIYF
>TRBV30|.|14|TRBJ2-1|.
TGTGCCTGGAGACGGCAAGCGTCGGGTACTGAGCAGTTCTTC
CAWRRQASGTEQFF
>TRBV19|TRBD1|13|TRBJ2-7|.
TGTGCCAGTGGGAGGACAGGGGCCTACGAGCAGTACTTC
CASGRTGAYEQYF
>TRBV19|.|14|TRBJ1-4|.
TGTGCCAGTAGTAGGGAGAATAGACGTGAAAAACTGTTTTTT
CASSRENRREKLFF
>TRBV29-1|TRBD1|13|TRBJ1-1|.
TGCACGGCATCGAACAGGGGGAACACTGAAGCTTTCTTT
CTASNRGNTEAFF
>TRBV11-3|.|16|TRBJ1-6|many
TGTGCCAGCAGCTTCCAGAACTCCGGACCAAATTCACCCCTCCACTTT
CASSFQNSGPNSPLHF
>TRBV2|.|13|TRBJ1-4|few
TGTGCCAGCACCCTGGGAACTAATGAAAAACTGTTTTTT
CASTLGTNEKLFF
>TRBV30|.|11|TRBJ1-2|.
TGTGCCTGGAGGTTCAATGGTGGCTACACCTTC
CAWRFNGGYTF